The source of this T cell receptor beta chain is a study of T and B cells in COVID-19 patients. Findings and caveats of the study: Exclusive to the recovered cohort were thousands of TCR clusters, some 32 of them with low generation probability. Sorted SARS-CoV-2-responsive or tetramer+ T cells and CD4+, regulatory and CD8+ subsets were not yet sequenced. At recovery TRB diversity and richness exceeded healthy donors, after highly clonal active COVID-19 repertoires.

From blood, roughly 220-550 ng of genomic DNA served as TRB template. TRB rearrangements were amplified by multiplex PCR with BIOMED2 TRB-A/B primers. MiXCR was run by TCRdb on the multiplex PCR reads, yielding one entry per CDR3 protein. The sample holds about 3,200 distinct CDR3 sequences; about 20% are singletons and the top ten take 15% to 20%. The V and J ends lost 5 bases and 2 bases, in that order; junction bases with no gene match: 14. Germline V gene sequence: CDR1 MNHEY, CDR2 SVGAGI. The CDR3 has 17 residues. Details on this clonotype: Its specificity is unknown.

This sequence originates from a human donor with active COVID-19. Sequenced sample: blood. The chain joins TRBV6-5 to TRBJ2-7, with TRBD1 matching 8 bases. CDR3 nucleotide sequence: TGTGCCAGCAGTACAAGGACAGGGCCGTTACCAACCTACGAGCAGTACTTC. The encoded protein is CASSTRTGPLPTYEQYF.